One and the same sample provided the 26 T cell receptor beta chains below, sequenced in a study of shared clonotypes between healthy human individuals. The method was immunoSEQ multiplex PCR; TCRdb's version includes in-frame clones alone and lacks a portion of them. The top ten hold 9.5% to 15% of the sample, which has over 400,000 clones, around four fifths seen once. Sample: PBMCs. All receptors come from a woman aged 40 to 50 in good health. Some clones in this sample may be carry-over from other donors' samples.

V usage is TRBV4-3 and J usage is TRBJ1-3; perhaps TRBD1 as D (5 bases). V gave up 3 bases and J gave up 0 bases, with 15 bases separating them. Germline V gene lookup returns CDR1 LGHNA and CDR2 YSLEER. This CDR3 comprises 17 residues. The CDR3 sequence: CASSQEPQGSSGNTIYF. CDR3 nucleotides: TGCGCCAGCAGCCAGGAGCCCCAGGGTAGCTCTGGAAACACCATATATTTT.

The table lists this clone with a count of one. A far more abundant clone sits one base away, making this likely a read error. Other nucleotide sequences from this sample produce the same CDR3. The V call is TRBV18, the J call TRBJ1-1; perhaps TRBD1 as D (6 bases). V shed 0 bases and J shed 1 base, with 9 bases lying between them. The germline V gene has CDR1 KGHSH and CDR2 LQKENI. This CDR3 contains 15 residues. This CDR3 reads CASSPPGGQNTEAFF. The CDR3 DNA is TGTGCCAGCTCACCACCGGGGGGGCAGAACACTGAAGCTTTCTTT.

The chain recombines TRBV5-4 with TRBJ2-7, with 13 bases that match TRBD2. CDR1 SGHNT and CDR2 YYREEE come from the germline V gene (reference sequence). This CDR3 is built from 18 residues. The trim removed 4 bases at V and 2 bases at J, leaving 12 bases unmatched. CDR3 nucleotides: TGTGCCAGCAGCCAAGGACTAGCGGGAGTTTCCCCCACCTACGAGCAGTACTTC. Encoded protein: CASSQGLAGVSPTYEQYF. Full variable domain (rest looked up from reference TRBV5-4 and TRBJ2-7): ETGVTQSPTHLIKTRGQQVTLRCSSQSGHNTVSWYQQALGQGPQFIFQYYREEENGRGNFPPRFSGLQFPNYSSELNVNALELDDSALYLCASSQGLAGVSPTYEQYFGPGTRLTVT.

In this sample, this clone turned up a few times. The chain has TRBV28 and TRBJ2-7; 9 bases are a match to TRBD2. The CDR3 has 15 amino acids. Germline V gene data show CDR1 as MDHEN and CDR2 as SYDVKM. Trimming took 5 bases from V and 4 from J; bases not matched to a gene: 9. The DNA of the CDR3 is TGTGCCAGCAGTCACAATAGCGGGAGTGTGTACGAGCAGTACTTC. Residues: CASSHNSGSVYEQYF.

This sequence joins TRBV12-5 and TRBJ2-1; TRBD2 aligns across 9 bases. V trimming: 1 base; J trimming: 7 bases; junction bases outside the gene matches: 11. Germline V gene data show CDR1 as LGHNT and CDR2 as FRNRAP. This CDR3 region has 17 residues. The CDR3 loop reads CASGLASRGGAGNEQFF. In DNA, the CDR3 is TGTGCTAGTGGTTTGGCCTCCCGCGGGGGGGCGGGGAATGAGCAGTTCTTC. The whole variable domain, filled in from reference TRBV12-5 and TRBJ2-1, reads DARVTQTPRHKVTEMGQEVTMRCQPILGHNTVFWYRQTMMQGLELLAYFRNRAPLDDSGMPKDRFSAEMPDATLATLKIQPSEPRDSAVYFCASGLASRGGAGNEQFFGPGTRLTVL.

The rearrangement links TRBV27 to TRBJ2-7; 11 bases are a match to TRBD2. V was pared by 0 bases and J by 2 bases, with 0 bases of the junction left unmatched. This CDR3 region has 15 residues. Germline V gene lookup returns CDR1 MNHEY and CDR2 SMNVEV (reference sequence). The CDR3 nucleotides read TGTGCCAGCAGTTTATCGGGACTAGCGGCCTACGAGCAGTACTTC. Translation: CASSLSGLAAYEQYF.

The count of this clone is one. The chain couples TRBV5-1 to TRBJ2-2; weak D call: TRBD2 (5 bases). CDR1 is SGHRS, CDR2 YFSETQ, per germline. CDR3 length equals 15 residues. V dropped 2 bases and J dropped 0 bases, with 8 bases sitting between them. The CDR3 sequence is CASSLAVANTGELFF. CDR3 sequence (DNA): TGCGCCAGCAGCTTAGCGGTCGCGAACACCGGGGAGCTGTTTTTT. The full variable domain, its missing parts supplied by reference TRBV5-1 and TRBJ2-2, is KAGVTQTPRYLIKTRGQQVTLSCSPISGHRSVSWYQQTPGQGLQFLFEYFSETQRNKGNFPGRFSGRQFSNSRSEMNVSTLELGDSALYLCASSLAVANTGELFFGEGSRLTVL.

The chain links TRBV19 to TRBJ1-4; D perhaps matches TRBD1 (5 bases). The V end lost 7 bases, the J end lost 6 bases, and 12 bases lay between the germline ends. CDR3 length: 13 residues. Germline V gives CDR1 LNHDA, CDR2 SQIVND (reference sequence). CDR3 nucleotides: TGTGCCAGTAAGGGGCTAGGGGATGAAAAACTGTTTTTT. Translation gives CASKGLGDEKLFF.

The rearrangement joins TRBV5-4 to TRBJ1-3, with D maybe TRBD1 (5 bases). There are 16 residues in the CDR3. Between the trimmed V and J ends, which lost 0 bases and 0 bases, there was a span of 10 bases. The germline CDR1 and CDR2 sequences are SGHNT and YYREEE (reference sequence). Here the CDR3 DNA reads TGTGCCAGCAGCTTGGCGGGACTGAACTCTGGAAACACCATATATTTT. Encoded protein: CASSLAGLNSGNTIYF.

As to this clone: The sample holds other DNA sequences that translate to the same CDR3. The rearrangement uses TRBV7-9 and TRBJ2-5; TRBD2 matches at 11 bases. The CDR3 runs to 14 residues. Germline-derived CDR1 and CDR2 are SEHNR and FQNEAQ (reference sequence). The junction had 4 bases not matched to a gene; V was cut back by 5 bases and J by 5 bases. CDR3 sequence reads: CASSPGLAEETQYF. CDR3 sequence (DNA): TGTGCCAGCAGCCCGGGACTAGCGGAGGAGACCCAGTACTTC.

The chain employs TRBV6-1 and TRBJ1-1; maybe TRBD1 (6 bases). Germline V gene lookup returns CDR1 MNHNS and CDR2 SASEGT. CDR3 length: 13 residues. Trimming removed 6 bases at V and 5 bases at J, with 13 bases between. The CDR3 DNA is TGTGCCAGCAGGGGGGGCTCAGCTACTGAAGCTTTCTTT. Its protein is CASRGGSATEAFF.

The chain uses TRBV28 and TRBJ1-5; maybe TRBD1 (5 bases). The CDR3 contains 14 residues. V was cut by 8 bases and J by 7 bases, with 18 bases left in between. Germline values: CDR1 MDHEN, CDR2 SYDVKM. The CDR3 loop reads CASGSSGKRQPQHF. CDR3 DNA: TGTGCCAGCGGGTCATCAGGGAAGCGACAGCCCCAGCATTTT.

In nucleotides, the CDR3 is TGCGCCAGCAGGCGGAACCTAGACAATGAGCAGTTCTTC. Protein product: CASRRNLDNEQFF. The chain employs TRBV5-1 and TRBJ2-1, with D unclear. This CDR3 is built from 13 residues. V dropped 5 bases and J dropped 5 bases, with 11 bases sitting between them. Per germline, CDR1 SGHRS and CDR2 YFSETQ.

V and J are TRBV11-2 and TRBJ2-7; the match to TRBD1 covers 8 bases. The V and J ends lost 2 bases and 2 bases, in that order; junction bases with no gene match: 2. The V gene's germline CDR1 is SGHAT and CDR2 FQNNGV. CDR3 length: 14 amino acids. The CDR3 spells CASSLRTGTYEQYF. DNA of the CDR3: TGTGCCAGCAGCTTAAGGACAGGGACCTACGAGCAGTACTTC.

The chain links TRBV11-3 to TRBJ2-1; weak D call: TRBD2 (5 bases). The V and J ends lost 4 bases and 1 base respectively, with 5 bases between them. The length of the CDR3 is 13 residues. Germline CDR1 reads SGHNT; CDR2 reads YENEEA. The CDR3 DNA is TGTGCCAGCAGCTGGACTTCCTACAATGAGCAGTTCTTC. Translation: CASSWTSYNEQFF.

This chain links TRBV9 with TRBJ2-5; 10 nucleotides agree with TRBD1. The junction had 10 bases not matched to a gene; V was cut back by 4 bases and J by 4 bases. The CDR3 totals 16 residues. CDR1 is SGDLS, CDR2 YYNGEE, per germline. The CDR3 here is CASSPSGGQGSETQYF. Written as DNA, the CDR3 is TGTGCCAGCAGCCCCAGCGGGGGACAGGGGTCAGAGACCCAGTACTTC.

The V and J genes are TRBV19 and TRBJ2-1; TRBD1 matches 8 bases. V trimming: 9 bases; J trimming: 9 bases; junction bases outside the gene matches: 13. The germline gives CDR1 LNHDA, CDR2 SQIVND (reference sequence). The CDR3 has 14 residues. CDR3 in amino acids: CASAQGARIPEQFF. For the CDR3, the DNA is TGTGCCAGCGCCCAGGGGGCGCGAATTCCTGAGCAGTTCTTC.

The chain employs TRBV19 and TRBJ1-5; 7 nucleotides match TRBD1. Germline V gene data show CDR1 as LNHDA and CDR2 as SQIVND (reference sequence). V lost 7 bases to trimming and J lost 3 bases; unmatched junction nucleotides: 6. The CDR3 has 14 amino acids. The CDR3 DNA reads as TGTGCCAGTAAGGGGGCGCGCTTCAATCAGCCCCAGCATTTT. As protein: CASKGARFNQPQHF. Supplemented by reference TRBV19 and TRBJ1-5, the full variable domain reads DGGITQSPKYLFRKEGQNVTLSCEQNLNHDAMYWYRQDPGQGLRLIYYSQIVNDFQKGDIAEGYSVSREKKESFPLTVTSAQKNPTAFYLCASKGARFNQPQHFGDGTRLSIL.

The CDR3 DNA is TGTGCCAGCAGCTTAGGACCAAGGGGTGAGCAGTTCTTC. Translation: CASSLGPRGEQFF. This chain connects TRBV11-3 to TRBJ2-1; tentatively, D is TRBD1 (5 bases). Trimming cost V 1 base and J 9 bases, with 10 bases left between them. Germline V gives CDR1 SGHNT, CDR2 YENEEA. This CDR3 has 13 residues.

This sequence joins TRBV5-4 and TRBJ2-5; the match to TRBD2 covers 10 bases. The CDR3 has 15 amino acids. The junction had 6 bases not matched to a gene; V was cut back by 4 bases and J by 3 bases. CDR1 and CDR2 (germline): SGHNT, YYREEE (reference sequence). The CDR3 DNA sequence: TGTGCCAGCAGCAAAGCTAGCGGGAGTGAAGAGACCCAGTACTTC. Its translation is CASSKASGSEETQYF.

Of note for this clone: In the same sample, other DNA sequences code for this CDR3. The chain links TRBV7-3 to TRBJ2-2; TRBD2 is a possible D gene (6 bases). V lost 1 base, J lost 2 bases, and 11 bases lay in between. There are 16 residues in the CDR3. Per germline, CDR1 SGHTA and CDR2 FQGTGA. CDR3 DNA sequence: TGTGCCAGCAGCTTAAACGCGGGAAGAAACACCGGGGAGCTGTTTTTT. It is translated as CASSLNAGRNTGELFF.

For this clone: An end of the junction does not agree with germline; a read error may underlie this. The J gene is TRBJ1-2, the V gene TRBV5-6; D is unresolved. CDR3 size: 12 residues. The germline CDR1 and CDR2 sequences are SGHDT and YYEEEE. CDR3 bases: TGTACCAGCAGCTCCCAACCGGGCGGCTACACCTTC. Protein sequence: CTSSSQPGGYTF.

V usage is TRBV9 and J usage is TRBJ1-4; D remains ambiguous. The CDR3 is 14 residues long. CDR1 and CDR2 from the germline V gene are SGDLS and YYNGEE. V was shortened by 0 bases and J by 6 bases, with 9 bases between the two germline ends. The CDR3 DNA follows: TGTGCCAGCAGCGTAGCTGCCGGGGATGAAAAACTGTTTTTT. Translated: CASSVAAGDEKLFF.

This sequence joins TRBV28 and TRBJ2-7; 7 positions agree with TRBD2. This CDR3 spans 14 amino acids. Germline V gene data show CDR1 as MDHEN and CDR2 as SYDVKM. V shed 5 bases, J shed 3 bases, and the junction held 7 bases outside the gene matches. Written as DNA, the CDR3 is TGTGCCAGCAGTCCGGGGACTACGATCTACGAGCAGTACTTC. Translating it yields CASSPGTTIYEQYF.

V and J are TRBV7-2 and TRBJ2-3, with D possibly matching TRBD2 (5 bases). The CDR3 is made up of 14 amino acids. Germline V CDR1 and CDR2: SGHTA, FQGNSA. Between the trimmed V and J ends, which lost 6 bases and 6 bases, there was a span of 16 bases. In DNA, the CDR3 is TGTGCCAGCAGACGGGCCCTAGGCGGGGATACGCAGTATTTT. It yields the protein CASRRALGGDTQYF.

CDR3 protein: CASSYPGGQETQYF. In DNA form, the CDR3 reads TGTGCCAGCAGTTACCCCGGGGGCCAAGAGACCCAGTACTTC. The genes are TRBV6-5 and TRBJ2-5; possibly TRBD2 for D (6 bases). The CDR3 runs to 14 residues. V shed 2 bases and J shed 1 base, with 8 bases lying between them. Germline assignment: CDR1 MNHEY and CDR2 SVGAGI.